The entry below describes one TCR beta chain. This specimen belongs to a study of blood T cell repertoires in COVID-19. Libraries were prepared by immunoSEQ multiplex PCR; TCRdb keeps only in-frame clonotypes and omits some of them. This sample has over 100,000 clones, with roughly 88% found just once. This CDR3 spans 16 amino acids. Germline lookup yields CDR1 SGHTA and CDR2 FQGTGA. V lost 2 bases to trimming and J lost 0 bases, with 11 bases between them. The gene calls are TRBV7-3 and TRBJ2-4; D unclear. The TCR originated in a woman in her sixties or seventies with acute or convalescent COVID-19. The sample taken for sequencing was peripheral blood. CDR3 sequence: CASSLESFVAKNIQYF. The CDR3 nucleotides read TGTGCCAGCAGCTTAGAGTCTTTTGTAGCCAAAAACATTCAGTACTTC.